The clone carrying this T cell receptor (beta chain) was found a few times. The antigen is undetermined. The record originates from a study of cytomegalovirus exposure and HLA in healthy donors. Points from the study as a whole: Segments of the TCR beta V type were, in most cases, productive about 87% or about 30% of the time in an earlier analysis.

PCR primers comprised 60 Vbeta and 13 Jbeta primers. The repertoire was sequenced with immunoSEQ multiplex PCR; TCRdb's copy has only in-frame clones and lacks some. The profile shows roughly 100,000 clones, 78% of them singletons. Every donor was a healthy person donating bone marrow. Despite likely unrecorded immune exposures, the donors were nominally healthy at the time of sampling. Sequenced: PBMCs. The TCR comes from a man aged 25-45 years in good health and CMV-seronegative.

The CDR3 DNA follows: TGCGCCAGCAGCCAAGCGGGACAGGACTCCTACGAGCAGTACTTC. Protein sequence: CASSQAGQDSYEQYF. The chain has TRBV4-1 and TRBJ2-7; 8 nucleotides line up with TRBD1. After removal of 1 base from V and 0 bases from J, the junction contained 2 bases not matched to a gene. The CDR3 extends over 15 amino acids. The germline V gene encodes CDR1 MGHRA and CDR2 YSYEKL.